This T cell receptor (beta chain) was recorded in a study of control samples from healthy donors and cancer patients. The data were produced by immunoSEQ multiplex PCR, yet TCRdb's version contains in-frame clones alone and is incomplete. The sample carries about 190,000 clones, over 85% recorded once. The CDR3 extends over 15 amino acids. V was pared by 4 bases and J by 7 bases, with 16 bases between. Germline assignment: CDR1 MGHDK and CDR2 SYGVNS. This clonotype originated in a man aged 18 to 30 in good health. This chain links TRBV25-1 with TRBJ1-4; D is perhaps TRBD1 (6 bases). The sample was blood. CDR3 residues: CASSGTVPFPEKLFF. The CDR3 nucleotides are TGTGCCAGCAGTGGGACAGTCCCTTTCCCTGAAAAACTGTTTTTT.